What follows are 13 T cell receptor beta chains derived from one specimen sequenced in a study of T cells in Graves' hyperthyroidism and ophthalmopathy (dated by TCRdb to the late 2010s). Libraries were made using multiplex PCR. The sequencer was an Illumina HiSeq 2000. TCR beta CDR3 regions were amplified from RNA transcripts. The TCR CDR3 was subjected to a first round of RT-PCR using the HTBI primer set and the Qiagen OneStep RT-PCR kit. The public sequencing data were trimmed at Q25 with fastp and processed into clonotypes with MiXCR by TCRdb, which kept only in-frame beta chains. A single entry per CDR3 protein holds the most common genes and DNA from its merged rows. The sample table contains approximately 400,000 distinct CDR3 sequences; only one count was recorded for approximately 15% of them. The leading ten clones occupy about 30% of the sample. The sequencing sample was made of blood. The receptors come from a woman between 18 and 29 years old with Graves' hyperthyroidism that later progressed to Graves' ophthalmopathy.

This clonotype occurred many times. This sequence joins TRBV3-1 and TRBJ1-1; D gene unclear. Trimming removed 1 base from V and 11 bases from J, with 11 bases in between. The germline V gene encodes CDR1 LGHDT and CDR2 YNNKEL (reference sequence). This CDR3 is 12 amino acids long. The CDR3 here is CASSQGIGRAFF. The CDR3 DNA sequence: TGTGCCAGCAGCCAAGGGATAGGTCGGGCTTTCTTT.

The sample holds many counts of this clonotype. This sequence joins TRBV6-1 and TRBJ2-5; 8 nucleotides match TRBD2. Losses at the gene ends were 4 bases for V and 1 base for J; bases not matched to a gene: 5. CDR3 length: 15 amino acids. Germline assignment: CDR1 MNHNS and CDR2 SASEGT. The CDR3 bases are TGTGCCAGCAGTGGCCATGCGGGGGGCCAAGAGACCCAGTACTTC. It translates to CASSGHAGGQETQYF.

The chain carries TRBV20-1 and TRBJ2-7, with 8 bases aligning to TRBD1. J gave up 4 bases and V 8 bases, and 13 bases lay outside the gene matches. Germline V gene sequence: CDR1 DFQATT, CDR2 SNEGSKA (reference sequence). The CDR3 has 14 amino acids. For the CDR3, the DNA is TGCAGTACTCCCGGGACAGGACTCTCTTACGAGCAGTACTTC. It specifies CSTPGTGLSYEQYF.

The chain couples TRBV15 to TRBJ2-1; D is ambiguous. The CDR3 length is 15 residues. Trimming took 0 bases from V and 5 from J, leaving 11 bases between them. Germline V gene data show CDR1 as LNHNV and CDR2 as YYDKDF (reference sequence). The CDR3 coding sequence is TGTGCCACCAGCAGAGATCGTCGTGTCCACAATGAGCAGTTCTTC. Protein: CATSRDRRVHNEQFF.

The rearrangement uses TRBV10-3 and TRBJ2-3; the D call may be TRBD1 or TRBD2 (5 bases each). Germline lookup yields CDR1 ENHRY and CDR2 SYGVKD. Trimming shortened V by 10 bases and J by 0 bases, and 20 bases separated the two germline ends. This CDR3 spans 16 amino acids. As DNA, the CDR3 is TGTGCCACCGCATCGGCTCGGGACCAAAGCACAGATACGCAGTATTTT. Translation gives CATASARDQSTDTQYF.

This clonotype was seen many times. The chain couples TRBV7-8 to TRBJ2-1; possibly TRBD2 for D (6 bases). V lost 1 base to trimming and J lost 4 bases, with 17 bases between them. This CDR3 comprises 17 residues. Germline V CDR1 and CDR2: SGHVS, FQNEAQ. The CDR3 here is CASSLVLLVGGYNEQFF. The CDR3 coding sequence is TGTGCCAGCAGCTTAGTCCTGCTTGTGGGGGGATACAATGAGCAGTTCTTC.

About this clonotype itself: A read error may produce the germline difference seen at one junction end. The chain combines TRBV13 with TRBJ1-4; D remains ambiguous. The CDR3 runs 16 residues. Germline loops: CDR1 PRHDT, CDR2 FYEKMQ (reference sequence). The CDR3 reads CASSFRATATNQKLFF. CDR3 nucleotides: TGTGCCAGCAGCTTCCGCGCGACCGCAACTAATCAAAAACTGTTTTTT. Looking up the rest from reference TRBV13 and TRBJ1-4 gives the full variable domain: AAGVIQSPRHLIKEKRETATLKCYPIPRHDTVYWYQQGPGQDPQFLISFYEKMQSDKGSIPDRFSAQQFSDYHSELNMSSLELGDSALYFCASSFRATATNQKLFFGSGTQLSVL.

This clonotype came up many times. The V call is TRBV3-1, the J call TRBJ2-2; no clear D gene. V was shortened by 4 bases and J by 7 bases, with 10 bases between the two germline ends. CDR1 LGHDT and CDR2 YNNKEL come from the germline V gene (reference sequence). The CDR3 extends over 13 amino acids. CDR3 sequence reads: CASSLWFGGELFF. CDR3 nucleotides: TGTGCCAGCAGCCTGTGGTTCGGCGGGGAGCTGTTTTTT.

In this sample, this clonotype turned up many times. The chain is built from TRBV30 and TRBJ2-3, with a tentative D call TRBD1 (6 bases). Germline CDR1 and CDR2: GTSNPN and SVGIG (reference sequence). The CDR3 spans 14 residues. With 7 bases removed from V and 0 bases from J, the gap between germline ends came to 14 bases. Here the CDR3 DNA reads TGTGCCTCGGCCAGGGGTCTAAGCACAGATACGCAGTATTTT. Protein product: CASARGLSTDTQYF.

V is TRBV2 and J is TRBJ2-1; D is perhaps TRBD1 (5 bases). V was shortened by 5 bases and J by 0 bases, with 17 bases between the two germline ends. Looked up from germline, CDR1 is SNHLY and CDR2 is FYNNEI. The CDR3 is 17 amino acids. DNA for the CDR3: TGTGCCAGCAGTCCTTATGCCCGACAGAGCTCCTACAATGAGCAGTTCTTC. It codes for CASSPYARQSSYNEQFF.

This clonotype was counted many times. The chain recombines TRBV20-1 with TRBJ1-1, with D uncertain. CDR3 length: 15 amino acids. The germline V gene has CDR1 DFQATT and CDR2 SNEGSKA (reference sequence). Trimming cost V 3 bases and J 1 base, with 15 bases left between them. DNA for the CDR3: TGCAGTGCTAGGACGGCTCCGGCGAGGAACACTGAAGCTTTCTTT. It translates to CSARTAPARNTEAFF.

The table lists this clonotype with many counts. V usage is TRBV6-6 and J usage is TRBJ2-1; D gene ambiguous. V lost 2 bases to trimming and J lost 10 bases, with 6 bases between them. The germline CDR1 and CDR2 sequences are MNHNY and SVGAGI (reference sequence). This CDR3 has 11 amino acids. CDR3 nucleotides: TGTGCCAGCAGTTACGAACTAGAGCAGTTCTTC. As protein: CASSYELEQFF.

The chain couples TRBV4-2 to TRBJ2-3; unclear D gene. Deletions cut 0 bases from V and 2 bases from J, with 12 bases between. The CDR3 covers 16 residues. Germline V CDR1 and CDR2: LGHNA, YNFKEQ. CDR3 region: CASSQEGGSTTDTQYF. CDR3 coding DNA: TGTGCCAGCAGCCAAGAAGGCGGATCCACCACAGATACGCAGTATTTT.